This T cell receptor (beta chain) is drawn from a study of CD8+ T cells in alopecia areata. About the study: Using the percentage of affected scalp area, treated patients' severity was scored.

As to this clone: Its specificity is unknown.

Described treatment: oral pan-JAK inhibitor, 5-10 mg twice daily. Trimming took off 6 bases at V and 1 base at J, with 16 bases between the two ends. The germline CDR1 and CDR2 sequences are MNHNS and SASEGT. The CDR3 runs 15 residues. Findings of the study overall: One nonresponder leaves baseline CD8+ expansion's link to response uncertain. Normal scalp showed lower clonality than lesional scalp, especially alopecia totalis/universalis.

In each case, RNA was isolated and then reverse transcribed into cDNA as the sequencing template. Only in-frame clones appear in the TCRdb table, and some are missing; sequencing was by immunoSEQ multiplex PCR. In the table there are around 300,000 clones, 50% to 75% of which are singletons. The J gene is TRBJ2-7, the V gene TRBV6-1; weak D call: TRBD2 (5 bases). This TCR came from a human donor with alopecia areata. The source material was CD4+ T cells sorted from blood, sampled around week 54, from a patient treated with tofacitinib. CDR3: CASSLSDSQSYEQYF. The CDR3 nucleotides are TGTGCCAGCAGCCTCTCGGACTCACAGTCCTACGAGCAGTACTTC.